The 27 T cell receptor beta chains below come from one sample, sequenced in a study of blood T cell repertoires in COVID-19. TCRdb keeps only in-frame clones here, not all; method: immunoSEQ multiplex PCR. The sample lists about 23,000 clones; over 60% were seen once. The sequenced material came from peripheral blood. Receptors were obtained from a woman older than 75 with acute or convalescent COVID-19.

This chain joins TRBV30 and TRBJ2-7; D might be TRBD2 (5 bases). With 2 bases removed from V and 7 bases from J, the gap between germline ends came to 21 bases. Per germline, CDR1 GTSNPN and CDR2 SVGIG (reference sequence). This CDR3 spans 15 amino acids. The CDR3 spells CAWSPPPDFTGEQYF. CDR3 bases: TGTGCCTGGAGTCCACCCCCGGACTTTACTGGGGAGCAGTACTTC.

This clone came up once. The V call is TRBV19, the J call TRBJ1-2, with D possibly TRBD1 on 6 matching bases. Germline lookup yields CDR1 LNHDA and CDR2 SQIVND (reference sequence). This CDR3 spans 15 amino acids. V lost 3 bases and J 2 bases, leaving 13 bases between the germline ends. CDR3 residues: CASSIPQGSNYGYTF. DNA for the CDR3: TGTGCCAGTAGTATCCCGCAGGGGTCGAACTATGGCTACACCTTC.

J is TRBJ2-1 and V is TRBV7-8; D is possibly TRBD2 (5 bases). Germline V lookup: CDR1 SGHVS, CDR2 FQNEAQ. V was trimmed by 0 bases and J by 5 bases, leaving 8 bases between them. This CDR3 spans 14 amino acids. The DNA of the CDR3 is TGTGCCAGCAGCTTAGCAGAAGCGGACAATGAGCAGTTCTTC. It yields the protein CASSLAEADNEQFF.

The table lists this clone with a few counts. The chain employs TRBV12-3 or TRBV12-4 and TRBJ2-7; D is perhaps TRBD2 (5 bases). The CDR3 is 12 residues long. The V end lost 5 bases, the J end lost 5 bases, and 10 bases lay between the germline ends. DNA for the CDR3: TGTGCCAGCAGTCCCCCCGGGGACGAGCAGTACTTC. Amino acids: CASSPPGDEQYF.

The chain carries TRBV7-6 and TRBJ2-7, with D perhaps matching TRBD2 (6 bases). CDR1 SGHVS and CDR2 FNYEAQ come from the germline V gene. The V end was cut by 1 base, the J end by 0 bases, with 10 bases between. This CDR3 comprises 15 residues. The chain's CDR3 is CASSLGAGSSYEQYF. The DNA for the CDR3 is TGTGCCAGCAGCTTAGGAGCGGGCAGCTCCTACGAGCAGTACTTC.

The chain carries TRBV29-1 and TRBJ1-1, with 8 bases identical to TRBD1. The germline gives CDR1 SQVTM, CDR2 ANQGSEA. This CDR3 region has 12 residues. J lost 5 bases, V lost 6 bases, and 5 bases had no gene match. This CDR3 is CSVAGGGTEAFF. The CDR3 coding sequence is TGCAGCGTCGCAGGGGGCGGGACTGAAGCTTTCTTT.

The rearrangement links TRBV4-1 to TRBJ1-5, with D maybe TRBD1 (6 bases). The CDR3 sequence is 15 residues long. Between the trimmed V and J ends, which lost 0 bases and 5 bases, there was a span of 11 bases. Germline CDR1 MGHRA, CDR2 YSYEKL. The CDR3 region is CASSQEGQLDQPQHF. CDR3 in DNA: TGCGCCAGCAGCCAAGAAGGACAGCTTGATCAGCCCCAGCATTTT.

The chain carries TRBV4-2 and TRBJ2-1; 10 positions agree with TRBD2. CDR3 length: 15 amino acids. Germline V lookup: CDR1 LGHNA, CDR2 YNFKEQ. V lost 4 bases to trimming and J lost 7 bases; unmatched junction nucleotides: 7. The CDR3 here is CASSPQLAGLNEQFF. As DNA, the CDR3 is TGTGCCAGCAGCCCTCAACTAGCGGGGTTGAATGAGCAGTTCTTC.

This clone is judged medium-sized. This chain links TRBV4-1 with TRBJ2-5; D may be TRBD2 (5 bases). The V gene's germline CDR1 is MGHRA and CDR2 YSYEKL. This CDR3 contains 13 residues. V was clipped by 0 bases and J by 5 bases, with 7 bases between them. The CDR3 loop reads CASSQERAETQYF. The CDR3 nucleotides are TGCGCCAGCAGCCAAGAGAGGGCGGAGACCCAGTACTTC.

CDR3 region: CASSQGLAGRYEQYF. DNA for the CDR3: TGTGCCAGCAGCCAAGGACTAGCGGGCCGCTACGAGCAGTACTTC. The chain carries TRBV14 and TRBJ2-7; TRBD2 matches 10 bases. Germline CDR1 reads SGHDN; CDR2 reads FVKESK. The CDR3 runs 15 residues. V shed 1 base and J 3 bases; nucleotides not matched to a gene: 3. Drawing the rest from reference TRBV14 and TRBJ2-7, the complete variable domain is EAGVTQFPSHSVIEKGQTVTLRCDPISGHDNLYWYRRVMGKEIKFLLHFVKESKQDESGMPNNRFLAERTGGTYSTLKVQPAELEDSGVYFCASSQGLAGRYEQYFGPGTRLTVT.

This clone occurred a few times. J is TRBJ1-5 and V is TRBV6-2 or TRBV6-3; 9 bases align to TRBD1. Germline V CDR1 and CDR2: MNHEY, SVGEGT. CDR3 size: 16 residues. V trimming: 5 bases; J trimming: 3 bases; junction bases outside the gene matches: 8. The CDR3 nucleotides are TGTGCCAGCAGTATTGAGGACAGGGGTTTCAATCAGCCCCAGCATTTT. Its protein is CASSIEDRGFNQPQHF.

The gene calls are TRBV6-5 and TRBJ1-2, with no clear D. Trimming stripped 9 bases from V and 4 bases from J, with 18 bases between. There are 14 residues in the CDR3. The germline V gene encodes CDR1 MNHEY and CDR2 SVGAGI. Here the CDR3 reads CASRESGATYGYTF. The DNA for the CDR3 is TGTGCCAGTAGAGAGTCGGGAGCGACCTATGGCTACACCTTC.

The gene calls are TRBV28 and TRBJ1-1, with D tentatively TRBD1 (5 bases). The germline CDR1 and CDR2 sequences are MDHEN and SYDVKM. The CDR3 totals 14 residues. The germline V and J ends were trimmed by 7 bases and 7 bases, with 19 bases remaining between them. CDR3 in amino acids: CASTKGAGVNEAFF. CDR3 in DNA: TGTGCCAGCACTAAAGGGGCGGGGGTGAATGAAGCTTTCTTT.

This chain joins TRBV11-2 and TRBJ1-2, with 7 bases matching TRBD1. The germline V gene has CDR1 SGHAT and CDR2 FQNNGV. V shed 3 bases and J 4 bases; nucleotides not matched to a gene: 2. The CDR3 loop spans 13 amino acids. CDR3 nucleotides: TGTGCCAGCAGCTTGGGACAGAGCTATGGCTACACCTTC. The encoded protein is CASSLGQSYGYTF.

The chain couples TRBV28 to TRBJ2-5, with 12 bases aligning to TRBD2. The CDR3 loop spans 16 amino acids. J gave up 4 bases and V 6 bases, and 9 bases lay outside the gene matches. Germline V gives CDR1 MDHEN, CDR2 SYDVKM. The CDR3 region has the DNA TGTGCCAGCAGCCGCCCGACTAGCGGGGGAGGAGAGACCCAGTACTTC. It specifies CASSRPTSGGGETQYF.

The genes are TRBV7-9 and TRBJ1-1, with 9 bases that match TRBD1. The CDR3 is 15 residues long. Germline CDR1 and CDR2: SEHNR and FQNEAQ (reference sequence). V lost 2 bases to trimming and J lost 4 bases; unmatched junction nucleotides: 5. CDR3 residues: CASSLWTGVGTEAFF. The CDR3 bases are TGTGCCAGCAGCTTATGGACAGGGGTCGGCACTGAAGCTTTCTTT.

V is TRBV9 and J is TRBJ2-1; 10 positions match TRBD2. The V and J ends lost 0 bases and 6 bases, in that order; junction bases with no gene match: 6. This CDR3 is 16 amino acids long. CDR1 and CDR2 (germline): SGDLS, YYNGEE. The CDR3 is CASSVEGLAGANEQFF. The CDR3 DNA reads as TGTGCCAGCAGCGTAGAAGGGCTAGCGGGGGCCAATGAGCAGTTCTTC.

The rearrangement uses TRBV27 and TRBJ1-2; D gene unclear. V lost 6 bases and J lost 4, with 9 bases in between. The CDR3 sequence is 12 residues long. CDR1 is MNHEY and CDR2 is SMNVEV in the germline V gene (reference sequence). CDR3 in amino acids: CASRRHSYGYTF. As DNA, the CDR3 is TGTGCCAGCAGAAGACATAGCTATGGCTACACCTTC.

The chain uses TRBV3-1 (or the pseudogene TRBV3-2) and TRBJ1-5, with D uncertain. V lost 8 bases and J 2 bases, leaving 7 bases between the germline ends. Germline CDR1 reads LGHDT; CDR2 reads YNNKEL (reference sequence). CDR3 length: 12 amino acids. CDR3 in amino acids: CASGLRNQPQHF. The CDR3 DNA follows: TGTGCCAGCGGGCTGCGCAATCAGCCCCAGCATTTT.

The CDR3 bases are TGTGCCAGCAGGGTACCGGGATCCCCGGAGGCCTACGAGCAGTACTTC. Its translation: CASRVPGSPEAYEQYF. The chain joins TRBV7-9 to TRBJ2-7; TRBD2 is a possible D gene (5 bases). CDR1 and CDR2 from the germline V gene are SEHNR and FQNEAQ (reference sequence). The CDR3 is made up of 16 amino acids. V was cut by 6 bases and J by 2 bases, with 20 bases left in between.

The rearrangement uses TRBV4-1 and TRBJ2-1; D uncertain. The CDR3 has 14 residues. Per germline, CDR1 MGHRA and CDR2 YSYEKL. V lost 1 base and J 0 bases, leaving 4 bases between the germline ends. The DNA for the CDR3 is TGCGCCAGCAGCCAAGCCGTCTCCTACAATGAGCAGTTCTTC. This translates into CASSQAVSYNEQFF.

This clone came up once. The gene calls are TRBV5-1 and TRBJ2-7, with TRBD1 as a possible D gene (5 bases). The CDR3 runs to 11 residues. CDR1 is SGHRS and CDR2 is YFSETQ in the germline V gene. Trimming took 4 bases from V and 7 from J, leaving 9 bases between them. Here the CDR3 reads CASSVGAEQYF. The CDR3 coding sequence is TGCGCCAGCAGCGTAGGGGCAGAGCAGTACTTC.

This sequence joins TRBV5-1 and TRBJ1-1; maybe TRBD1 (5 bases). The CDR3 is made up of 14 amino acids. V lost 3 bases, J lost 6 bases, and 15 bases lay in between. Germline V gives CDR1 SGHRS, CDR2 YFSETQ. The CDR3 here is CASSWGGTQPEAFF. CDR3 sequence (DNA): TGCGCCAGCAGCTGGGGCGGGACGCAACCTGAAGCTTTCTTT.

The CDR3 DNA follows: TGTGCCAGCAGCTTAGCGGGGACAGGATCCTACAATGAGCAGTTCTTC. Translating gives CASSLAGTGSYNEQFF. The chain joins TRBV7-2 to TRBJ2-1; 8 nucleotides agree with TRBD1. The CDR3 length is 16 residues. The germline V gene encodes CDR1 SGHTA and CDR2 FQGNSA. Trimming cost V 0 bases and J 1 base; bases outside gene matches: 2.

The rearrangement links TRBV2 to TRBJ2-1, with 9 bases matching TRBD2. In germline, CDR1 is SNHLY, CDR2 FYNNEI. This CDR3 contains 13 residues. The ends lost 8 bases at V and 6 bases at J; junction bases unmatched: 5. The CDR3 region is CASRREGPNEQFF. The CDR3 nucleotides are TGTGCCAGCCGGCGGGAGGGCCCCAATGAGCAGTTCTTC.

This clone was seen only a few times. The chain couples TRBV18 to TRBJ2-7; 13 bases are a match to TRBD2. CDR3 size: 17 residues. Germline V gives CDR1 KGHSH, CDR2 LQKENI. J was trimmed by 6 bases and V by 3 bases; bases with no gene match: 11. The CDR3 nucleotides are TGTGCCAGCTCACCCGGGGCGCCGGGGACTAGCGGGGCCGAGCAGTACTTC. The encoded protein is CASSPGAPGTSGAEQYF.

This clone was detected once. The chain uses TRBV30 and TRBJ2-5, with 7 nucleotides matching TRBD1. Per germline, CDR1 GTSNPN and CDR2 SVGIG (reference sequence). CDR3 length equals 13 residues. V trimming: 8 bases; J trimming: 2 bases; junction bases outside the gene matches: 8. The CDR3 protein is CATGEFHQETQYF. The CDR3 bases are TGTGCCACAGGGGAGTTTCATCAAGAGACCCAGTACTTC.